These 8 T cell receptor beta chains came from one sample sequenced in a study of identical twins. TCRdb analysed the 5' RACE reads with MiXCR anew, one entry per CDR3 protein. The table shows around 240,000 distinct CDR3 sequences, with 5.5% to 7% occurring only once. The sample also formed part of further work on yellow fever vaccine responses in identical twins.

Sequenced sample: memory (CD45RO+) T cells sorted from blood. The receptors come from a woman aged 18-29 years in good health.

This clonotype appeared many times. The chain carries TRBV16 and TRBJ2-3; 8 positions match TRBD2. Germline CDR1 reads KGHSY; CDR2 reads FQNENV. Losses at the gene ends were 8 bases for V and 3 bases for J; bases not matched to a gene: 10. The CDR3 spans 15 residues. The CDR3 bases are TGTGCCAGCTCCCCCCGCGGGGGGAGTACAGATACGCAGTATTTT. Protein product: CASSPRGGSTDTQYF.

Only a few counts were recorded for this clonotype. The chain carries TRBV28 and TRBJ2-4; TRBD1 or TRBD2 may be the D gene (5 bases each). Germline CDR1 MDHEN, CDR2 SYDVKM. Trimming took off 4 bases at V and 6 bases at J, with 13 bases between the two ends. The CDR3 consists of 14 residues. The DNA for the CDR3 is TGTGCCAGCAGTTCTACAGGTCGGGGAAACATTCAGTACTTC. This encodes CASSSTGRGNIQYF.

This clonotype was picked up a small number of times. The chain is built from TRBV6-1 and TRBJ1-5; no clear D. The CDR3 has 15 residues. V was trimmed by 5 bases and J by 3 bases, leaving 14 bases between them. Germline V CDR1 and CDR2: MNHNS, SASEGT. The CDR3 region has the DNA TGTGCCAGCAGTCGTGATGGGGTCCCCAATCAGCCCCAGCATTTT. It codes for CASSRDGVPNQPQHF.

This clonotype was seen at least ten times. The chain combines TRBV12-3 or TRBV12-4 with TRBJ2-5; 7 bases align to TRBD2. This CDR3 has 13 amino acids. After removal of 9 bases from V and 6 bases from J, the junction contained 10 bases not matched to a gene. In nucleotides, the CDR3 is TGTGCCAGTTTCCGGGACGGGAGGAAGACCCAGTACTTC. It is translated as CASFRDGRKTQYF.

This clonotype was seen many times. The gene calls are TRBV4-1 and TRBJ2-2; TRBD2 matches 16 bases. This CDR3 has 18 amino acids. The germline V gene encodes CDR1 MGHRA and CDR2 YSYEKL. With V trimmed by 5 bases and J by 0 bases, 3 bases remained unmatched. The CDR3 reads CASSKGLAGGPNTGELFF. The CDR3 DNA reads TGCGCCAGCAGCAAGGGACTAGCGGGAGGGCCGAACACCGGGGAGCTGTTTTTT.

This clonotype was seen many times. The chain carries TRBV5-1 and TRBJ2-3, with TRBD1 identical over 9 bases. Trimming removed 3 bases from V and 6 bases from J; junction bases left unmatched: 11. The CDR3 loop spans 16 amino acids. CDR1 and CDR2 from the germline V gene are SGHRS and YFSETQ. CDR3 coding DNA: TGCGCCAGCAGCTACCAAACCGGGACAGGGTGGGATACGCAGTATTTT. Amino acid sequence: CASSYQTGTGWDTQYF.

The table lists this clonotype with many counts. The gene calls are TRBV4-1 and TRBJ1-4, with unresolved D. The CDR3 spans 15 residues. V lost 3 bases, J lost 6 bases, and 14 bases lay in between. Germline V gene data show CDR1 as MGHRA and CDR2 as YSYEKL. The DNA for the CDR3 is TGCGCCAGCAGCCAGAGCGGACGGCCAGATGAAAAACTGTTTTTT. Protein sequence: CASSQSGRPDEKLFF.

The V and J genes are TRBV10-3 and TRBJ2-7; 11 positions agree with TRBD2. Per germline, CDR1 ENHRY and CDR2 SYGVKD. The trim removed 6 bases at V and 5 bases at J, leaving 9 bases unmatched. This CDR3 is built from 15 residues. CDR3 bases: TGTGCCATCAGCGAACTAGCGGGAGTATCCCACGAGCAGTACTTC. This codes for CAISELAGVSHEQYF.